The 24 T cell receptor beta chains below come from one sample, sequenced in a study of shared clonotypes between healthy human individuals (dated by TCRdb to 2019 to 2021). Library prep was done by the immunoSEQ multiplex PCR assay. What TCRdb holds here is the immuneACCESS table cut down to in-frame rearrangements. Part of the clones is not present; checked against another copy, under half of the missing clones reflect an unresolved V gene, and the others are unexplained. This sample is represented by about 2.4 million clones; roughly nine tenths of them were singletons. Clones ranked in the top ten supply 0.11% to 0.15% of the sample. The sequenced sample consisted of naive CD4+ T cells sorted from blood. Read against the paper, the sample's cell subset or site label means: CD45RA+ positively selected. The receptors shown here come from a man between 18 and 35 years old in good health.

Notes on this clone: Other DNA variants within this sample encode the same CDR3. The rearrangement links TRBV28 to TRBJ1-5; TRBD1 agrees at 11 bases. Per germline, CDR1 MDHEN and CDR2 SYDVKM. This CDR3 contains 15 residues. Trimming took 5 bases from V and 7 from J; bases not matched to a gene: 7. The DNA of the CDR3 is TGTGCCAGCAGTCTACGGGACAGGGGGTTACAGCCCCAGCATTTT. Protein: CASSLRDRGLQPQHF. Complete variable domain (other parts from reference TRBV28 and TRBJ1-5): DVKVTQSSRYLVKRTGEKVFLECVQDMDHENMFWYRQDPGLGLRLIYFSYDVKMKEKGDIPEGYSVSREKKERFSLILESASTNQTSMYLCASSLRDRGLQPQHFGDGTRLSIL.

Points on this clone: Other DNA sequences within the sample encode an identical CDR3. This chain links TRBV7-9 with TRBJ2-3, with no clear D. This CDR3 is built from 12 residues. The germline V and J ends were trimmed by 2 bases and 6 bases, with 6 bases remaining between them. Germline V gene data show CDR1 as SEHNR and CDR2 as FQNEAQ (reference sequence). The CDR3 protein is CASSLLADTQYF. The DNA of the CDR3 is TGTGCCAGCAGCTTACTCGCGGATACGCAGTATTTT. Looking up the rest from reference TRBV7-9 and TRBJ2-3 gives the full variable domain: DTGVSQNPRHKITKRGQNVTFRCDPISEHNRLYWYRQTLGQGPEFLTYFQNEAQLEKSRLLSDRFSAERPKGSFSTLEIQRTEQGDSAMYLCASSLLADTQYFGPGTRLTVL.

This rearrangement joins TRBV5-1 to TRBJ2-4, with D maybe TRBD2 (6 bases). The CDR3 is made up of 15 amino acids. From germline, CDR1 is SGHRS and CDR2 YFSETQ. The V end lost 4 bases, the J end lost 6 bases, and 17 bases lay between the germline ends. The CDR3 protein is CASSPHEGGGNIQYF. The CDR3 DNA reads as TGCGCCAGCAGCCCCCATGAGGGAGGCGGAAACATTCAGTACTTC. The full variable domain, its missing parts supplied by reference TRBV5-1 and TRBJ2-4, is KAGVTQTPRYLIKTRGQQVTLSCSPISGHRSVSWYQQTPGQGLQFLFEYFSETQRNKGNFPGRFSGRQFSNSRSEMNVSTLELGDSALYLCASSPHEGGGNIQYFGAGTRLSVL.

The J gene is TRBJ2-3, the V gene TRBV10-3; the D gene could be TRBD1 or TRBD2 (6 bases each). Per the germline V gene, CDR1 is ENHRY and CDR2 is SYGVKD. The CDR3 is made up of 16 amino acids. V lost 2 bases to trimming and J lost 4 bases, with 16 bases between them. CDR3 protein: CAISETTGGRSDTQYF. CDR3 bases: TGTGCCATCAGTGAGACCACCGGGGGCCGGTCAGATACGCAGTATTTT.

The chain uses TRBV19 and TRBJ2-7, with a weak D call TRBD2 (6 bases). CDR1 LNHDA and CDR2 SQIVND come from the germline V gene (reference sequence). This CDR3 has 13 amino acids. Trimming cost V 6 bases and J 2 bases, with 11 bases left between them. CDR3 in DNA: TGTGCCAGTAGCCTGACTAGAGCCTACGAGCAGTACTTC. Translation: CASSLTRAYEQYF.

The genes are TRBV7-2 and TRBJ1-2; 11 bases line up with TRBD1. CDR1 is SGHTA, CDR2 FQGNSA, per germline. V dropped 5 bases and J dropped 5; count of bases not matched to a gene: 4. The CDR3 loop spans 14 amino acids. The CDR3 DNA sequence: TGTGCCAGCAGCGCCGGGACAGGGGGATATGGCTACACCTTC. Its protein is CASSAGTGGYGYTF.

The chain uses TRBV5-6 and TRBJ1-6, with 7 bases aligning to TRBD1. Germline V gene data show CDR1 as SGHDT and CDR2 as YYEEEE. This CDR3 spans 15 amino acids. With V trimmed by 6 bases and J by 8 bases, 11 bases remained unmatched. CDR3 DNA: TGTGCCAGCAACAACGGACAGGCCCGCCATTCACCCCTCCACTTT. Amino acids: CASNNGQARHSPLHF.

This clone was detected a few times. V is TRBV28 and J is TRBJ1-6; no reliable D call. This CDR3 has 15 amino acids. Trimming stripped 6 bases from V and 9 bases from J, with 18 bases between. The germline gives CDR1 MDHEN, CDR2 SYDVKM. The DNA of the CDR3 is TGTGCCAGCAGACCAACAAAGGGTCTGGTTTCACCCCTCCACTTT. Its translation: CASRPTKGLVSPLHF.

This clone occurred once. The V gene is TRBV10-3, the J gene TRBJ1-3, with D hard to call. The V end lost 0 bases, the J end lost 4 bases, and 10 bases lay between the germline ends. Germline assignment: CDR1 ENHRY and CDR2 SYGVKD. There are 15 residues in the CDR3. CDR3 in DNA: TGTGCCATCAGTGAGTCAACGGGTACGGGAAACACCATATATTTT. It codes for CAISESTGTGNTIYF.

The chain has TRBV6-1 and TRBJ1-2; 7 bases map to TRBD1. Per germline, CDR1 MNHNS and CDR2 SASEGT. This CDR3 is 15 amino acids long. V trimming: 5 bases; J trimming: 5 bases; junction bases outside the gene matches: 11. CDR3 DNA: TGTGCCAGCAGTCAGCAGACAGGGCCGGGGTATGGCTACACCTTC. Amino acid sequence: CASSQQTGPGYGYTF.

CDR3 amino acids: CASSLDGQGRAYEQYF. As DNA, the CDR3 is TGCGCCAGCAGCTTGGACGGCCAGGGTCGGGCCTACGAGCAGTACTTC. This chain uses TRBV5-1 with TRBJ2-7, with a possible D match to TRBD1 (5 bases). CDR3 length: 16 residues. V dropped 0 bases and J dropped 2 bases, with 15 bases sitting between them. Germline CDR1 and CDR2: SGHRS and YFSETQ.

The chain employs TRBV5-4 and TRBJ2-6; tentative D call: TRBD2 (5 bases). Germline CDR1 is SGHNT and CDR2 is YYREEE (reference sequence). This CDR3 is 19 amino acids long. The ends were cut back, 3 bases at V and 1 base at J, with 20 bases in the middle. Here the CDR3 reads CASSYPPSPGMSGANVLTF. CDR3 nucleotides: TGTGCCAGCAGCTACCCTCCCTCGCCGGGGATGTCTGGGGCCAACGTCCTGACTTTC.

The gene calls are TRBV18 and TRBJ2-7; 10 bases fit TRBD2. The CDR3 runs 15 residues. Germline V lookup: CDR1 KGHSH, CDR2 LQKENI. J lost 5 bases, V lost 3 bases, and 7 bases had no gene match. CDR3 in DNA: TGTGCCAGCTCACCGCGAGCGGGAGGGGACAACGAGCAGTACTTC. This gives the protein CASSPRAGGDNEQYF. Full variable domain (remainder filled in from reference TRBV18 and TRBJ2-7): NAGVMQNPRHLVRRRGQEARLRCSPMKGHSHVYWYRQLPEEGLKFMVYLQKENIIDESGMPKERFSAEFPKEGPSILRIQQVVRGDSAAYFCASSPRAGGDNEQYFGPGTRLTVT.

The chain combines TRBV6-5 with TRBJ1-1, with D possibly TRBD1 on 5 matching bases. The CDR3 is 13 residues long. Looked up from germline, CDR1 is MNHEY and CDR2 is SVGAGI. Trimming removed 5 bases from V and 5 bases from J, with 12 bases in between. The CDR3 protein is CASSRQLGTEAFF. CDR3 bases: TGTGCCAGCAGTCGACAGTTGGGGACTGAAGCTTTCTTT.

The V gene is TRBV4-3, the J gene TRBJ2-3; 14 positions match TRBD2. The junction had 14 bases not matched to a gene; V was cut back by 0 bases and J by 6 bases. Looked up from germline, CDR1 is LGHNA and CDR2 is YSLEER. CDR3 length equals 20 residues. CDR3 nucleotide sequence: TGCGCCAGCAGCCAAGATACCCACGGGACTAGCGGGAGTCGGGGGGATACGCAGTATTTT. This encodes CASSQDTHGTSGSRGDTQYF.

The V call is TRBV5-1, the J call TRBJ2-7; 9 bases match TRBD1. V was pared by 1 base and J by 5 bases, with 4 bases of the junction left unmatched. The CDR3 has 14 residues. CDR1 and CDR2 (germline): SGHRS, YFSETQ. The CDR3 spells CASSLTGGSDEQYF. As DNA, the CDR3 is TGCGCCAGCAGCTTGACAGGGGGCTCAGACGAGCAGTACTTC.

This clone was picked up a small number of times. CDR3 region: CASSFSGTTTEAFF. Here the CDR3 DNA reads TGCGCCAGCAGCTTTTCCGGGACAACTACTGAAGCTTTCTTT. The chain combines TRBV5-1 with TRBJ1-1; tentatively, D is TRBD1 (6 bases). The CDR3 sequence is 14 residues long. The V and J ends lost 2 bases and 5 bases respectively, with 13 bases between them. Germline V lookup: CDR1 SGHRS, CDR2 YFSETQ.

The CDR3 reads CASSRPEGQDEKLFF. CDR3 bases: TGCGCCAGCAGCCGCCCTGAGGGGCAGGATGAAAAACTGTTTTTT. The V and J genes are TRBV5-1 and TRBJ1-4; possibly TRBD1 for D (5 bases). The CDR3 has 15 amino acids. Per the germline V gene, CDR1 is SGHRS and CDR2 is YFSETQ. V was pared by 4 bases and J by 6 bases, with 16 bases between.

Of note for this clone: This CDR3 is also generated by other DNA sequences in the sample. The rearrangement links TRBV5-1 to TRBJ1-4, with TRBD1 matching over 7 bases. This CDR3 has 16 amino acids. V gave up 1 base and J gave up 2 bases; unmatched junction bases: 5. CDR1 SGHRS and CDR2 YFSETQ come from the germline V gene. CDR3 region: CASSLTGAATNEKLFF. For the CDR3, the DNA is TGCGCCAGCAGCTTGACAGGGGCAGCTACTAATGAAAAACTGTTTTTT.

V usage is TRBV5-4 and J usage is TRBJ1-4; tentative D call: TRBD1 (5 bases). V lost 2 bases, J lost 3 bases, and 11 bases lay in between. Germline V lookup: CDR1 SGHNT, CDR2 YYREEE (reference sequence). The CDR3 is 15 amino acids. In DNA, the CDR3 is TGTGCCAGCAGCTTTGGGGGAAGAGCTAATGAAAAACTGTTTTTT. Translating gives CASSFGGRANEKLFF.

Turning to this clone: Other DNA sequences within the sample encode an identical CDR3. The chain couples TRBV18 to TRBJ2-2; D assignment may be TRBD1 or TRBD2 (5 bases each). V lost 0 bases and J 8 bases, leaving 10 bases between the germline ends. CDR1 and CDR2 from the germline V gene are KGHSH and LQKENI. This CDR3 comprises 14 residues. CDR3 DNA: TGTGCCAGCTCACCACCGAGTGGGACGGGGGAGCTGTTTTTT. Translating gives CASSPPSGTGELFF.

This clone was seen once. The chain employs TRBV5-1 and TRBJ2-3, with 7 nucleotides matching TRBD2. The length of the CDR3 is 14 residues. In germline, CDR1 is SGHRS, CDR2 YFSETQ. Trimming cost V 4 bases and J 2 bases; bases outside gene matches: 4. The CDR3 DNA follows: TGCGCCAGCAGCCCCGGGAGGAACACAGATACGCAGTATTTT. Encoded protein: CASSPGRNTDTQYF.

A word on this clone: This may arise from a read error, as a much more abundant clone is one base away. CDR3 region: CASSSTYEQYF. The DNA for the CDR3 is TGTGCCAGCAGCTCTACCTACGAGCAGTACTTC. J is TRBJ2-7 and V is TRBV5-4; D ambiguous. CDR3 size: 11 residues. V lost 3 bases and J lost 2, with 3 bases in between. Germline-derived CDR1 and CDR2 are SGHNT and YYREEE (reference sequence).

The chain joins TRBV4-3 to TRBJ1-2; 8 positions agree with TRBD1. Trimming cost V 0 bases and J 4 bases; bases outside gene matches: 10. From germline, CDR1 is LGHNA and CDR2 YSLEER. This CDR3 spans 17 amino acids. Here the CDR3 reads CASSQDDGGQGLYGYTF. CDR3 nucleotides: TGCGCCAGCAGCCAAGATGATGGAGGACAGGGCCTCTATGGCTACACCTTC.